This entry describes one TCR beta chain. The entry originates in a study of OX40 agonist ivuxolimab in advanced cancers. Germline V CDR1 and CDR2: MNHNS, SASEGT. Deletions cut 5 bases from V and 8 bases from J, with 10 bases between. The CDR3 sequence is 12 residues long. TCRdb's table, derived via immunoSEQ multiplex PCR, lists solely in-frame clones and lacks some. The sample yields 75,000 to 100,000 clones, under 90% seen once. This receptor was identified in an adult with an advanced solid tumor such as melanoma, head and neck, liver or kidney cancer. The chain recombines TRBV6-1 with TRBJ1-3, with D unresolved. The input for sequencing was CD4+ or CD8+ T cells sorted from blood, taken in a trial of the OX40 agonist ivuxolimab. In nucleotides, the CDR3 is TGTGCCAGCAGTCAGCACACTGACACCATATATTTT. This encodes CASSQHTDTIYF.